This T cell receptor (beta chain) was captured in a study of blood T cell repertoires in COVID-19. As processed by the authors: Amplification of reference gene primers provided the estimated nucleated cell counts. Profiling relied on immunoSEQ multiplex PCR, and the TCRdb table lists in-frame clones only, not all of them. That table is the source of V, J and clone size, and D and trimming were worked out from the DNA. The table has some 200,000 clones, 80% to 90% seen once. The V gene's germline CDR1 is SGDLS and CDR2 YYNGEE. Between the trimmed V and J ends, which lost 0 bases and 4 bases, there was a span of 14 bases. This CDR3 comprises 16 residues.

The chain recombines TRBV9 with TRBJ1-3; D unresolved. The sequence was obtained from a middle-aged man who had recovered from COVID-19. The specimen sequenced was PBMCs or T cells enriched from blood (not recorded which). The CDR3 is CASSVVGFGGGNTIYF. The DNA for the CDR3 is TGTGCCAGCAGCGTAGTCGGTTTCGGCGGCGGAAACACCATATATTTT.